The entry below gives a single T cell receptor beta chain sequence along with its context. Its antigen is undetermined. Healthy bone marrow donors made up the cohort. The CDR3 contains 15 residues. Germline CDR1 reads MNHEY; CDR2 reads SMNVEV (reference sequence). With V trimmed by 5 bases and J by 4 bases, 8 bases remained unmatched. Primers for the PCR totalled 60 Vbeta and 13 Jbeta. Sequencing was performed with immunoSEQ multiplex PCR; in TCRdb, only in-frame clones are kept and a portion is missing. The table shows 150,000 to 200,000 clones, with over 70% occurring only once. This sample was included in a study of cytomegalovirus exposure and HLA in healthy donors. Study-level points and caveats: A link between a missense DCLRE1C variant and TCR beta V- and J-gene trimming emerged from a later analysis.

The TCR sequence derives from a woman between 35 and 50 years old in good health and CMV-seropositive. The chain has TRBV27 and TRBJ1-2, with 9 bases matching TRBD1. Sequenced input: PBMCs. CDR3 residues: CASSLTGGAGYGYTF. The CDR3 DNA reads as TGTGCCAGCAGTCTCACAGGGGGCGCCGGCTATGGCTACACCTTC.